The clone carrying this TCR beta chain was counted many times. Its antigen is unidentified. This sample stems from a study of early T cells in non-severe SARS-CoV-2 infection. Study-level information: Alpha and beta chains were unpaired, from unsorted whole-blood bulk RNA. Findings and limits, study-wide: VDJdb matching skewed toward anti-spike CD8 responses, missing private and CD4 specificities.

Individual cDNA molecules were tagged with unique molecular identifiers. A single record per CDR3 protein comes from TCRdb applying MiXCR to the 5' RACE reads. The table records roughly 34,000 distinct CDR3 sequences, roughly 4.5% of them present only once. The source material was whole blood. The source is an adult who was a healthcare worker with PCR-confirmed SARS-CoV-2 infection or an uninfected control (not recorded which).

This CDR3 is CASSLDGTAFF. As DNA, the CDR3 is TGCGCCAGCAGCTTGGATGGGACAGCTTTCTTT. The V gene is TRBV5-1, the J gene TRBJ1-1; D might be TRBD1 (5 bases). CDR1 is SGHRS and CDR2 is YFSETQ in the germline V gene. The V and J ends lost 0 bases and 10 bases respectively, with 7 bases between them. The CDR3 contains 11 residues.